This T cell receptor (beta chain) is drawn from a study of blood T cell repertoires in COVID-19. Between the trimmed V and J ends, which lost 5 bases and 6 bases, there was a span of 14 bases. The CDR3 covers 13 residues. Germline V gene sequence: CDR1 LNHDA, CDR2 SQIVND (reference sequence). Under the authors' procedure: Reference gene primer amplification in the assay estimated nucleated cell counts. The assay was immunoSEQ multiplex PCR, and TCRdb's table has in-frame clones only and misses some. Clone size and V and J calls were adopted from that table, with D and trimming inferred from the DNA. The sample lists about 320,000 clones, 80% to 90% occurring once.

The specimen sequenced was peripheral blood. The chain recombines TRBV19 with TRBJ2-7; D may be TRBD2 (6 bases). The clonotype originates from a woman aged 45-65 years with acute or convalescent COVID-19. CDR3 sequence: CASSSQPGVEQYF. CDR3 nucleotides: TGTGCCAGTAGTTCCCAACCGGGGGTCGAGCAGTACTTC.